The subject of this entry is one T cell receptor beta chain. Its target is unknown. Deletions cut 5 bases from V and 5 bases from J, with 6 bases between. The V gene's germline CDR1 is SGHDT and CDR2 YYEEEE. The CDR3 runs to 11 residues. This sample was included in a study of cytomegalovirus exposure and HLA in healthy donors. Points from the study as a whole: Highly shared variants forming one cluster were likely a sequencing artifact.

Researchers ran the PCR with 60 Vbeta and 13 Jbeta primers. The protocol was immunoSEQ multiplex PCR, while the TCRdb copy is restricted to in-frame clones and leaves out a portion. This table has some 97,000 clones, 75% to 85% appearing once. The sequenced sample consisted of PBMCs. The source of this sequence is a woman between 50 and 59 years old in good health and CMV-seropositive. The genes are TRBV5-6 and TRBJ2-3; no firm D call. CDR3 region: CASRLRDTQYF. The CDR3 region has the DNA TGTGCCAGCAGGCTGAGAGATACGCAGTATTTT.